This TCR beta chain was identified during a study of long-term antiretroviral therapy in people with HIV. The authors ran the immunoSEQ assay, v3.0, at survey level. Using immunoSEQ multiplex PCR, the repertoire was profiled, and TCRdb retains in-frame clones only, with some absent. This sample has approximately 30,000 clones, with about 82% found just once. V dropped 1 base and J dropped 3 bases, with 10 bases sitting between them. CDR1 and CDR2 (germline): MGHDK, SYGVNS. The CDR3 covers 15 residues. The chain is built from TRBV25-1 and TRBJ1-3; perhaps TRBD1 as D (5 bases). The source material was unsorted PBMCs, sampled 0.8 years before starting antiretroviral therapy. The TCR was taken from a man aged 18 to 29 with HIV. The CDR3 reads CASSEWGDDGNTIYF. The CDR3 bases are TGTGCCAGCAGTGAATGGGGCGACGATGGAAACACCATATATTTT.